What follows are 25 T cell receptor beta chains derived from one specimen sequenced in a study of cytomegalovirus exposure and HLA in healthy donors. With 60 Vbeta and 13 Jbeta primers, the PCR was carried out. The protocol was immunoSEQ multiplex PCR, while the TCRdb copy is restricted to in-frame clones and leaves out a portion. The sample is made up of around 120,000 clones, and the top ten hold less than 4.5% of it. Sample: PBMCs. The origin of the receptors is a man aged 18 to 29 in good health and CMV-seronegative.

The chain has TRBV7-3 and TRBJ1-1, with no clear D. This CDR3 is 13 amino acids long. V lost 1 base and J 4 bases, leaving 7 bases between the germline ends. The germline V gene encodes CDR1 SGHTA and CDR2 FQGTGA. The CDR3 is CASSLNQATEAFF. In DNA, the CDR3 is TGTGCCAGCAGCTTAAATCAGGCCACTGAAGCTTTCTTT.

V usage is TRBV19 and J usage is TRBJ2-7, with TRBD1 matching 7 bases. V shed 2 bases, J shed 4 bases, and the junction held 5 bases outside the gene matches. CDR1 is LNHDA and CDR2 is SQIVND in the germline V gene (reference sequence). This CDR3 comprises 14 residues. CDR3 DNA sequence: TGTGCCAGTAGTATAACGGGACAGCGATACGAGCAGTACTTC. It codes for CASSITGQRYEQYF.

The chain employs TRBV7-6 and TRBJ2-7; TRBD1 aligns across 11 bases. V was clipped by 2 bases and J by 4 bases; unmatched bases: 4. Germline CDR1 reads SGHVS; CDR2 reads FNYEAQ. The CDR3 loop spans 15 amino acids. CDR3: CASSLLGQGAYEQYF. For the CDR3, the DNA is TGTGCCAGCAGCTTACTCGGACAGGGGGCTTACGAGCAGTACTTC.

The chain carries TRBV4-1 and TRBJ2-3; 9 bases line up with TRBD2. The germline V gene has CDR1 MGHRA and CDR2 YSYEKL. The CDR3 covers 19 residues. V trimming: 5 bases; J trimming: 1 base; junction bases outside the gene matches: 16. The CDR3 DNA sequence: TGCGCCAGCAGCTCCCAGGCTAGCGGGATGTTAGGCGGCACAGATACGCAGTATTTT. Residues: CASSSQASGMLGGTDTQYF.

This chain links TRBV27 with TRBJ2-3; possible D gene TRBD2, 6 bases. Germline CDR1 is MNHEY and CDR2 is SMNVEV (reference sequence). This CDR3 is 14 amino acids long. V was shortened by 5 bases and J by 3 bases, with 12 bases between the two germline ends. CDR3 residues: CASSPSVRTDTQYF. The DNA of the CDR3 is TGTGCCAGCAGTCCTAGCGTTAGGACAGATACGCAGTATTTT.

To note about this clone: The same CDR3 is also encoded by other DNA sequences in this sample. The chain is built from TRBV29-1 and TRBJ1-3; D remains unclear. Trimming cost V 5 bases and J 2 bases, with 7 bases left between them. This CDR3 has 12 residues. Germline CDR1 is SQVTM and CDR2 is ANQGSEA. The CDR3 loop reads CSVRVTGNTIYF. In nucleotides, the CDR3 is TGCAGCGTTCGGGTAACTGGAAACACCATATATTTT.

J is TRBJ2-1 and V is TRBV11-2; weak D call: TRBD1 (6 bases). CDR3 size: 15 residues. From germline, CDR1 is SGHAT and CDR2 FQNNGV. V lost 6 bases, J lost 2 bases, and 14 bases lay in between. CDR3 protein: CASSFKQGTYNEQFF. CDR3 nucleotides: TGTGCCAGCAGTTTTAAACAGGGTACCTACAATGAGCAGTTCTTC.

This chain uses TRBV7-6 with TRBJ2-7; TRBD1 is a possible D gene (5 bases). Deletions cut 5 bases from V and 0 bases from J, with 17 bases between. CDR3 size: 16 residues. Germline loops: CDR1 SGHVS, CDR2 FNYEAQ. The CDR3 DNA follows: TGTGCCAGCAGCCCCCCCGTGGGGCAAATCTCCTACGAGCAGTACTTC. Encoded protein: CASSPPVGQISYEQYF.

The V and J genes are TRBV19 and TRBJ1-3; no firm D call. CDR3 length: 17 residues. Per the germline V gene, CDR1 is LNHDA and CDR2 is SQIVND (reference sequence). V lost 5 bases, J lost 0 bases, and 17 bases lay in between. The CDR3 DNA reads TGTGCCAGTAGTCCCCACGGAGTTTCCAGCTCTGGAAACACCATATATTTT. Amino acid sequence: CASSPHGVSSSGNTIYF.

This chain uses TRBV5-1 with TRBJ2-7; 12 bases are shared with TRBD2. Germline-derived CDR1 and CDR2 are SGHRS and YFSETQ. The CDR3 has 15 residues. V was clipped by 4 bases and J by 5 bases; unmatched bases: 7. CDR3 nucleotides: TGCGCCAGCAGCCCGAGACTAGCGGGAGAGGACGAGCAGTACTTC. Protein product: CASSPRLAGEDEQYF.

The CDR3 coding sequence is TGTGCCAGCAGTTTTAGAGGGGGCAGCGGAGAAAAACTGTTTTTT. It yields the protein CASSFRGGSGEKLFF. V usage is TRBV28 and J usage is TRBJ1-4; 7 positions agree with TRBD1. The germline CDR1 and CDR2 sequences are MDHEN and SYDVKM. There are 15 residues in the CDR3. Germline trimming cut 3 bases from V and 8 bases from J; bases unmatched to any gene: 9.

V usage is TRBV6-5 and J usage is TRBJ1-5; unclear D gene. Trimming shortened V by 6 bases and J by 5 bases, and 14 bases separated the two germline ends. Germline CDR1 and CDR2: MNHEY and SVGAGI. This CDR3 is built from 14 residues. CDR3 in DNA: TGTGCCAGCAGAAAGGGAGGATATCATCAGCCCCAGCATTTT. The encoded protein is CASRKGGYHQPQHF.

This sequence joins TRBV6-5 and TRBJ1-5; 7 nucleotides match TRBD1. V was clipped by 6 bases and J by 11 bases; unmatched bases: 10. Germline V gene data show CDR1 as MNHEY and CDR2 as SVGAGI. There are 13 residues in the CDR3. CDR3: CASRRDSSRTQHF. Here the CDR3 DNA reads TGTGCCAGCAGAAGGGACAGTTCCCGGACCCAGCATTTT.

V is TRBV7-6 and J is TRBJ2-1; possibly TRBD2 for D (5 bases). Trimming left V 4 bases short and J 6 bases short, with 10 bases between. Germline V gene lookup returns CDR1 SGHVS and CDR2 FNYEAQ. This CDR3 comprises 13 residues. CDR3 residues: CASSSLGSNEQFF. The CDR3 nucleotides are TGTGCCAGCAGCTCCCTGGGGAGCAATGAGCAGTTCTTC.

The chain employs TRBV5-1 and TRBJ2-3, with 8 bases matching TRBD1. J lost 1 base, V lost 0 bases, and 10 bases had no gene match. The V gene's germline CDR1 is SGHRS and CDR2 YFSETQ. This CDR3 contains 18 residues. The CDR3 DNA reads TGCGCCAGCAGCTTGGGGCAGGGGGCCTCCTCGGGCACAGATACGCAGTATTTT. This sequence encodes CASSLGQGASSGTDTQYF.

The gene calls are TRBV7-9 and TRBJ2-3; TRBD1 might be the D (5 bases). The V end was cut by 5 bases, the J end by 1 base, with 7 bases between. This CDR3 contains 13 residues. CDR1 and CDR2 (germline): SEHNR, FQNEAQ (reference sequence). CDR3 protein: CASSGAGTDTQYF. CDR3 DNA: TGTGCCAGCAGCGGGGCAGGCACAGATACGCAGTATTTT.

The chain recombines TRBV6-5 with TRBJ2-5; 10 bases align to TRBD2. Germline V lookup: CDR1 MNHEY, CDR2 SVGAGI. J lost 2 bases, V lost 6 bases, and 3 bases had no gene match. This CDR3 comprises 14 residues. CDR3 coding DNA: TGTGCCAGCAGCGGACTAGCGGTACAAGAGACCCAGTACTTC. This codes for CASSGLAVQETQYF.

V and J are TRBV6-6 and TRBJ2-5; a possible D gene is TRBD2 (7 bases). Trimming pared 5 bases from V and 5 bases from J, leaving 18 bases between. In germline, CDR1 is MNHNY, CDR2 SVGAGI (reference sequence). This CDR3 contains 15 residues. CDR3 in amino acids: CASSRVAGATETQYF. DNA of the CDR3: TGTGCCAGCAGTAGGGTCGCGGGGGCCACGGAGACCCAGTACTTC.

The genes are TRBV9 and TRBJ1-2, with 7 bases that match TRBD1. CDR1 and CDR2 (germline): SGDLS, YYNGEE. V gave up 3 bases and J gave up 2 bases; unmatched junction bases: 7. The CDR3 runs 15 residues. The CDR3 loop is CASSDPGTANYGYTF. The CDR3 bases are TGTGCCAGCAGCGACCCCGGGACAGCAAACTATGGCTACACCTTC.

CDR3: CASSASPGLLSSYNEQFF. CDR3 in DNA: TGTGCCAGCAGCGCTTCGCCGGGACTCCTAAGCTCCTACAATGAGCAGTTCTTC. This chain joins TRBV9 and TRBJ2-1; D is possibly TRBD2 (6 bases). There are 18 residues in the CDR3. Looked up from germline, CDR1 is SGDLS and CDR2 is YYNGEE. V was cut by 3 bases and J by 0 bases, with 19 bases left in between.

The J gene is TRBJ1-3, the V gene TRBV15; 7 bases line up with TRBD1. J gave up 4 bases and V 7 bases, and 7 bases lay outside the gene matches. The CDR3 consists of 14 residues. Per the germline V gene, CDR1 is LNHNV and CDR2 is YYDKDF (reference sequence). CDR3 region: CATKEQGGGNTIYF. The CDR3 region has the DNA TGTGCCACCAAGGAGCAGGGGGGCGGAAACACCATATATTTT.

The genes are TRBV6-1 and TRBJ2-3; 8 bases agree with TRBD2. There are 15 residues in the CDR3. V shed 6 bases, J shed 7 bases, and the junction held 12 bases outside the gene matches. Germline V gene lookup returns CDR1 MNHNS and CDR2 SASEGT. Written as DNA, the CDR3 is TGTGCCAGCAGCCCCCGAGCGGGGGCCCCGAATACGCAGTATTTT. Its translation is CASSPRAGAPNTQYF.

The V call is TRBV9, the J call TRBJ2-7; 8 bases fit TRBD1. Trimming removed 0 bases from V and 3 bases from J; junction bases left unmatched: 2. The CDR3 has 14 amino acids. Looked up from germline, CDR1 is SGDLS and CDR2 is YYNGEE. The CDR3 sequence: CASSVATGGYEQYF. CDR3 sequence (DNA): TGTGCCAGCAGCGTAGCTACAGGGGGCTACGAGCAGTACTTC.

The V and J genes are TRBV6-5 and TRBJ1-6; perhaps TRBD1 as D (5 bases). With 4 bases removed from V and 4 bases from J, the gap between germline ends came to 8 bases. The CDR3 runs 14 residues. CDR1 is MNHEY, CDR2 SVGAGI, per germline. CDR3 amino acids: CASSSTAYNSPLHF. The CDR3, as DNA: TGTGCCAGCAGTTCGACAGCGTATAATTCACCCCTCCACTTT.

The chain recombines TRBV7-9 with TRBJ1-3, with D possibly matching TRBD1 (6 bases). In germline, CDR1 is SEHNR, CDR2 FQNEAQ (reference sequence). The CDR3 contains 16 residues. Trimming pared 1 base from V and 3 bases from J, leaving 13 bases between. CDR3 amino acids: CASSLGFQGLGNTIYF. CDR3 nucleotide sequence: TGTGCCAGCAGCTTAGGTTTCCAGGGGCTTGGAAACACCATATATTTT. The full variable domain, with the rest looked up from reference TRBV7-9 and TRBJ1-3, is DTGVSQNPRHKITKRGQNVTFRCDPISEHNRLYWYRQTLGQGPEFLTYFQNEAQLEKSRLLSDRFSAERPKGSFSTLEIQRTEQGDSAMYLCASSLGFQGLGNTIYFGEGSWLTVV.